This TCR beta chain was retrieved from a study of OX40 agonist ivuxolimab in advanced cancers. The table came from immunoSEQ multiplex PCR; TCRdb's copy has only in-frame clones and leaves some out. The profile shows around 60,000 clones, roughly 89% of them singletons. Per germline, CDR1 MNHEY and CDR2 SVGAGI. Trimming took off 6 bases at V and 4 bases at J, with 12 bases between the two ends. The CDR3 covers 13 residues. The specimen was CD4+ or CD8+ T cells sorted from blood, collected in a trial of the OX40 agonist ivuxolimab. V usage is TRBV6-5 and J usage is TRBJ1-1, with D tentatively TRBD1 (5 bases). The sequence came from an adult with an advanced solid tumor such as melanoma, head and neck, liver or kidney cancer. CDR3 nucleotide sequence: TGTGCCAGCAGAGGTCCCGGGGCCACTGAAGCTTTCTTT. Translating it yields CASRGPGATEAFF.